This T cell receptor beta chain was captured in a study of T cell responses to AZD1222 COVID-19 vaccine. Overall study results and limits: Baseline serology detected seropositivity in only six AZD1222 recipients.

A note on this clone: Its antigen is not known.

Germline trimming cut 2 bases from V and 0 bases from J; bases unmatched to any gene: 10. The CDR3 is 17 amino acids. Germline V gene sequence: CDR1 SGHRS, CDR2 YFSETQ. Sequenced by immunoSEQ multiplex PCR; TCRdb stores in-frame clones only, minus some. This table holds some 120,000 clones, less than 90% found once. Source: peripheral blood, taken on day 0 of AZD1222 vaccination. V and J are TRBV5-1 and TRBJ2-7, with 8 bases that match TRBD1. The TCR was taken from an adult in good health. Written as DNA, the CDR3 is TGCGCCAGCAGCTTTCCATCAGACAGGGGCGGCTCCTACGAGCAGTACTTC. Protein product: CASSFPSDRGGSYEQYF. Together with reference TRBV5-1 and TRBJ2-7, the CDR3 gives the full variable domain: KAGVTQTPRYLIKTRGQQVTLSCSPISGHRSVSWYQQTPGQGLQFLFEYFSETQRNKGNFPGRFSGRQFSNSRSEMNVSTLELGDSALYLCASSFPSDRGGSYEQYFGPGTRLTVT.